The clone carrying this TCR delta chain occurred a few times. Just one base apart from a much larger clone, this may be a read error. This sample includes further DNA sequences coding for the same CDR3. The data were taken from a study of gamma-delta T cells after stem cell transplantation. Per germline, CDR1 GEAIGNYY and CDR2 EKD. V shed 0 bases and J shed 4 bases, with 35 bases lying between them. The CDR3 is made up of 22 amino acids. TCRdb reanalysed the RT-PCR reads via CATT. The sample holds 15,000 to 17,000 delta-chain clones, 9.4% seen once. Sequenced material: gamma-delta T cells. This sequence originates from a human donor. It is not recorded whose cells these are; they may come from a transplant donor. This chain connects TRDV2 to TRDJ1; D perhaps matches TRDD2 (5 bases). The CDR3 protein is CACDTGNLPTSPGLTTRDKLIF. The CDR3 bases are TGTGCCTGTGACACCGGCAATCTTCCCACGTCTCCTGGTCTCACTACGCGCGATAAACTCATCTTT.